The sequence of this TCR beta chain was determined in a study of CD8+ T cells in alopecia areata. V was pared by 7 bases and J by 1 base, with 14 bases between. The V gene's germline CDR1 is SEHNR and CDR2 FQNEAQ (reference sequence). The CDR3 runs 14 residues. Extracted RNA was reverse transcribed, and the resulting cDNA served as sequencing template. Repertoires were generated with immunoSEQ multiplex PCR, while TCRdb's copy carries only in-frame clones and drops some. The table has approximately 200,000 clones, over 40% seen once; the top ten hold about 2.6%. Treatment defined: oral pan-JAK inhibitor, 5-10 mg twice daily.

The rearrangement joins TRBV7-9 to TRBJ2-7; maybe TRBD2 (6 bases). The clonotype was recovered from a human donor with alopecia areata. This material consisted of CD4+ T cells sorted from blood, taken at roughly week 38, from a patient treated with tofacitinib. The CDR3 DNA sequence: TGTGCCAGCACCGCCGGAGGGAGTTCCTACGAGCAGTACTTC. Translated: CASTAGGSSYEQYF. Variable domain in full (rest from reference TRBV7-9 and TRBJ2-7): DTGVSQNPRHKITKRGQNVTFRCDPISEHNRLYWYRQTLGQGPEFLTYFQNEAQLEKSRLLSDRFSAERPKGSFSTLEIQRTEQGDSAMYLCASTAGGSSYEQYFGPGTRLTVT.